The 10 T cell receptor beta chains below all came from one sample that was sequenced in a study of T cells expressing NK-cell markers. TCRdb re-called the 5' RACE reads, yielding one record per CDR3 amino acid sequence without DNA. Its table lists 350,000 to 400,000 distinct CDR3 sequences. The sequenced sample consisted of blood T cells: a sorted CD56 or NKG2C T cell subset, CD4+ or CD8+ T cells, or bulk PBMC T cells (not recorded which). These TCRs come from a woman between 45 and 65 years old in good health.

This chain links TRBV7-8 with TRBJ2-3; the TCRdb call, TRBD2, lacks DNA for checking. The CDR3 sequence is 17 residues long. The germline gives CDR1 SGHVS, CDR2 FQNEAQ. The CDR3 here is CASSLRSSGSTTDTQYF.

The V and J genes are TRBV12-3 or TRBV12-4 and TRBJ2-4; TCRdb names TRBD2, which stays unverified in the absence of DNA. The CDR3 has 13 amino acids. The chain's CDR3 is CAITLLAKNIQYF.

The chain has TRBV5-1 and TRBJ1-2; TCRdb proposes TRBD1, but this gene call is untestable without DNA. Germline V gene lookup returns CDR1 SGHRS and CDR2 YFSETQ. This CDR3 is 15 amino acids long. CDR3 region: CASSLTPTGSYGYTF.

The rearrangement uses TRBV14 and TRBJ2-7; TCRdb returns TRBD1, unconfirmable since there is no DNA. The CDR3 covers 14 residues. Germline V lookup: CDR1 SGHDN, CDR2 FVKESK. The CDR3 reads CASSRRTALTEQYF.

The genes are TRBV7-9 and TRBJ2-1; TCRdb proposes TRBD1, but this gene call is untestable without DNA. Germline V gives CDR1 SEHNR, CDR2 FQNEAQ (reference sequence). This CDR3 contains 16 residues. The CDR3 is CASSARDQPHIGEQFF. The variable domain in full, with the rest retrieved from reference TRBV7-9 and TRBJ2-1, is DTGVSQNPRHKITKRGQNVTFRCDPISEHNRLYWYRQTLGQGPEFLTYFQNEAQLEKSRLLSDRFSAERPKGSFSTLEIQRTEQGDSAMYLCASSARDQPHIGEQFFGPGTRLTVL.

The V gene is TRBV29-1, the J gene TRBJ2-5; TCRdb calls TRBD1, which cannot be checked without DNA. The CDR3 is 12 amino acids. The V gene's germline CDR1 is SQVTM and CDR2 ANQGSEA. This CDR3 is CSVFREEETQYF.

The chain links TRBV20-1 to TRBJ2-6. This CDR3 comprises 18 residues. The V gene's germline CDR1 is DFQATT and CDR2 SNEGSKA (reference sequence). CDR3 loop: CSARDHASTSSGANVLTF.

The V and J genes are TRBV4-1 and TRBJ2-2; TCRdb designates TRBD1, a call that cannot be tested without DNA. The CDR3 loop spans 14 amino acids. Germline V gene lookup returns CDR1 MGHRA and CDR2 YSYEKL. CDR3 loop: CASRQGAVTGELFF.

The chain is built from TRBV3-1 and TRBJ1-1; absent DNA, TCRdb's TRBD1 call cannot be checked. Germline CDR1 reads LGHDT; CDR2 reads YNNKEL (reference sequence). This CDR3 spans 14 amino acids. CDR3 residues: CASSSRTGDTEAFF.

The V call is TRBV29-1, the J call TRBJ2-1. Germline CDR1 is SQVTM and CDR2 is ANQGSEA. The CDR3 length is 13 residues. CDR3 sequence reads: CSVDAYSYNEQFF.